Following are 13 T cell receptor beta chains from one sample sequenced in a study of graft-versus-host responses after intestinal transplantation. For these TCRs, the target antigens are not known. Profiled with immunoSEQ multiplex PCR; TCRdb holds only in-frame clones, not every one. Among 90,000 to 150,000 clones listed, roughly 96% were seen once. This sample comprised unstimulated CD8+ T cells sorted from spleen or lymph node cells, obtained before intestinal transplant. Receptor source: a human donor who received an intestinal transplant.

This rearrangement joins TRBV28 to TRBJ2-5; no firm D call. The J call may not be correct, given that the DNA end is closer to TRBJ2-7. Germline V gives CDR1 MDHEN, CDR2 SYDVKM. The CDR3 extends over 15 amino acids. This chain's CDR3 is CASSLQALKTYEQYF. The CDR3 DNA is TGTGCCAGCAGTTTACAGGCACTGAAAACCTACGAGCAGTACTTC.

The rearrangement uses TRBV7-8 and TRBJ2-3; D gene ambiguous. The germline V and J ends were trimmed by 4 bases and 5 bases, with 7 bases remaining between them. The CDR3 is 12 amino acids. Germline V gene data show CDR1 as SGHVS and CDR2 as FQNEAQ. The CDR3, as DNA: TGTGCCAGCAGCTCTGCTAAAGATACGCAGTATTTT. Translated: CASSSAKDTQYF. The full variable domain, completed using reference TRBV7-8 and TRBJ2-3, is GAGVSQSPRYKVAKRGQDVALRCDPISGHVSLFWYQQALGQGPEFLTYFQNEAQLDKSGLPSDRFFAERPEGSVSTLKIQRTQQEDSAVYLCASSSAKDTQYFGPGTRLTVL.

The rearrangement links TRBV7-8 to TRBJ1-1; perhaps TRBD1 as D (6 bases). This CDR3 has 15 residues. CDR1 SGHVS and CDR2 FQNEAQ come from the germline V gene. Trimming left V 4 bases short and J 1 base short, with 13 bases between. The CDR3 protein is CASSYMTGQNTEAFF. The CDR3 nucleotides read TGTGCCAGCAGCTACATGACAGGCCAGAACACTGAAGCTTTCTTT.

In DNA, the CDR3 is TGTGCCAGCAGCCTCCCCGGGAGGGCCGGTGAGCAGTACTTC. Protein sequence: CASSLPGRAGEQYF. The V call is TRBV7-2, the J call TRBJ2-7, with 8 bases matching TRBD2. Germline trimming cut 5 bases from V and 7 bases from J; bases unmatched to any gene: 10. The CDR3 is 14 residues long. Germline-derived CDR1 and CDR2 are SGHTA and FQGNSA.

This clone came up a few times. The CDR3 DNA is TGTGCCAGCAGCGCCGACGGGGCGATATACAATGAGCAGTTCTTC. It yields the protein CASSADGAIYNEQFF. The chain carries TRBV9 and TRBJ2-1, with D perhaps assigned TRBD1 or TRBD2 (5 bases each). Trimming cost V 3 bases and J 4 bases, with 14 bases left between them. This CDR3 has 15 amino acids. Germline assignment: CDR1 SGDLS and CDR2 YYNGEE.

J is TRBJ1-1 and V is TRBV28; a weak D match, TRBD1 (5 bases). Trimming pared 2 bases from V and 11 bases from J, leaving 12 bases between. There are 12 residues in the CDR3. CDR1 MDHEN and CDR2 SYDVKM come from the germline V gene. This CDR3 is CASSLTGGEAFF. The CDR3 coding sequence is TGTGCCAGCAGTTTAACCGGGGGGGAGGCTTTCTTT.

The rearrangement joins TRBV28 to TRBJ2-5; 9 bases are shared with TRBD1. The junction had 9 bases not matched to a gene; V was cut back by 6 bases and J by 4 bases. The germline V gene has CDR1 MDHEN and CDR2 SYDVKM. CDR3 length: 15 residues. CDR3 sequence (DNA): TGTGCCAGCAGCCGCACAGGGGGCTCTGGAGAGACCCAGTACTTC. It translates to CASSRTGGSGETQYF.

Written as DNA, the CDR3 is TGTGCCAGCAGTTCCCTACACACCACTGGGGCCAACGTCCTGACTTTC. Residues: CASSSLHTTGANVLTF. J is TRBJ2-6 and V is TRBV28; no clear D. The CDR3 is 16 amino acids. Trimming removed 4 bases at V and 2 bases at J, with 12 bases between. CDR1 and CDR2 from the germline V gene are MDHEN and SYDVKM.

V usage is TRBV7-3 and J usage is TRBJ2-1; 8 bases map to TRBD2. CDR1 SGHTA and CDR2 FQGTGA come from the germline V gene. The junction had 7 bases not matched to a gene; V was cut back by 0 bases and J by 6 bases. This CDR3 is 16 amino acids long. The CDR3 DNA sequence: TGTGCCAGCAGCTTAACGCGGGGGGCCCTCCCCAATGAGCAGTTCTTC. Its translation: CASSLTRGALPNEQFF.

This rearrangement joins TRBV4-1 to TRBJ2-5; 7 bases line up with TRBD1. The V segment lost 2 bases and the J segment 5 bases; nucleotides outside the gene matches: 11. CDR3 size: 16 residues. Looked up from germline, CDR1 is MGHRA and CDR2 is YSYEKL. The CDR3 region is CASSQSAPRGWETQYF. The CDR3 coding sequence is TGCGCCAGCAGCCAATCCGCCCCCAGGGGGTGGGAGACCCAGTACTTC.

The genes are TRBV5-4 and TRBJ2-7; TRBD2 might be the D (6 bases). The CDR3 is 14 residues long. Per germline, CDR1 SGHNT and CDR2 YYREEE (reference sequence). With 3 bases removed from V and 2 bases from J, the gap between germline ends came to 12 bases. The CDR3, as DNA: TGTGCCAGCAGCTCGGGGGACGGGACCTACGAGCAGTACTTC. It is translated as CASSSGDGTYEQYF. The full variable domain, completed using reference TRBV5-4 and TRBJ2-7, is ETGVTQSPTHLIKTRGQQVTLRCSSQSGHNTVSWYQQALGQGPQFIFQYYREEENGRGNFPPRFSGLQFPNYSSELNVNALELDDSALYLCASSSGDGTYEQYFGPGTRLTVT.

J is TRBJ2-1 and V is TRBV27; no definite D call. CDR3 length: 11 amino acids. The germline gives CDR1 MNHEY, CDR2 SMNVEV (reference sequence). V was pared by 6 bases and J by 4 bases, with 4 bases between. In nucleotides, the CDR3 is TGTGCCAGCAGCCAATACAATGAGCAGTTCTTC. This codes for CASSQYNEQFF.

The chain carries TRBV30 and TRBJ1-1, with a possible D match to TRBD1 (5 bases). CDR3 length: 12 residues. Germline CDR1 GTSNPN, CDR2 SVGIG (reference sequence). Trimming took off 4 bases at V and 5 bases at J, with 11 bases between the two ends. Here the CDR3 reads CAWTGEVTEAFF. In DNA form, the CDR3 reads TGTGCCTGGACGGGGGAGGTAACTGAAGCTTTCTTT.